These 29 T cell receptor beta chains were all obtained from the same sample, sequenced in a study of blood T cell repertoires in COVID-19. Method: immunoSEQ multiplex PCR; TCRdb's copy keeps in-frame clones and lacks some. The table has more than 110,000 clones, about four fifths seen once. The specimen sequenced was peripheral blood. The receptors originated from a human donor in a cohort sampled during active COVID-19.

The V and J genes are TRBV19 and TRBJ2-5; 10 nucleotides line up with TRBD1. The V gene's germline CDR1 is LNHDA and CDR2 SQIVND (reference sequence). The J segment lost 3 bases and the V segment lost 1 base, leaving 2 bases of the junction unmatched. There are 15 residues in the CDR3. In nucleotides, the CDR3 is TGTGCCAGTAGTATAGGGACAGGGGGAGAAGAGACCCAGTACTTC. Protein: CASSIGTGGEETQYF.

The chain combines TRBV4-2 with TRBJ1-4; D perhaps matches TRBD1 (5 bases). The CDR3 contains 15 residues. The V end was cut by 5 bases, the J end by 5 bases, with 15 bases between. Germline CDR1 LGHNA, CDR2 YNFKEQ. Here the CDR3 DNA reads TGTGCCAGCAGCGGGGCGACGCCTCCGAATGAAAAACTGTTTTTT. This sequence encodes CASSGATPPNEKLFF.

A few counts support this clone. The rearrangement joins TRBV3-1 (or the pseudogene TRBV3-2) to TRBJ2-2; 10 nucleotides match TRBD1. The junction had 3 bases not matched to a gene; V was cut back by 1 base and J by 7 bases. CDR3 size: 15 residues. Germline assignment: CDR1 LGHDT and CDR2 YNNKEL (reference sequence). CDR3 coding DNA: TGTGCCAGCAGCCAAGGGACAGGGGGTGGCGGGGAGCTGTTTTTT. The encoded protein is CASSQGTGGGGELFF.

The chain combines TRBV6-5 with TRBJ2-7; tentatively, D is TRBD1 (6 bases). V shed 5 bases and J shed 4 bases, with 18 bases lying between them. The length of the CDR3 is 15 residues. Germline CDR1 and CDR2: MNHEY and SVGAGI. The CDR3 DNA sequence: TGTGCCAGCAGTCCAACGGCAGGGGTAAGGTACGAGCAGTACTTC. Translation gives CASSPTAGVRYEQYF.

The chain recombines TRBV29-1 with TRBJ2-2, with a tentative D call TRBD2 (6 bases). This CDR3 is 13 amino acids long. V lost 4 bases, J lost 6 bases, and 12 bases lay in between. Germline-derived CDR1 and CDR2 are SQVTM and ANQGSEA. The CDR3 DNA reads TGCAGCGTTGGGAGGGGCCCCGCCGGGGAGCTGTTTTTT. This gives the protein CSVGRGPAGELFF.

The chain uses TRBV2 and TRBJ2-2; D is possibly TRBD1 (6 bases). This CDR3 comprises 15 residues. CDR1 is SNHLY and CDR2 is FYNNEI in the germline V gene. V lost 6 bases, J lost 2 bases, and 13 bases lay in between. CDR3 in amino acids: CASRKGTINTGELFF. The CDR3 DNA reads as TGTGCCAGCAGGAAGGGGACAATTAACACCGGGGAGCTGTTTTTT.

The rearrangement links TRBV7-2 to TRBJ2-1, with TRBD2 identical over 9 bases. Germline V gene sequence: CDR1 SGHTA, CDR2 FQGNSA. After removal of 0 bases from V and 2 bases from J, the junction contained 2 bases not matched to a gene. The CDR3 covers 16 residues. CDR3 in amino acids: CASSLARGGAYNEQFF. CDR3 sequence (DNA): TGTGCCAGCAGCTTAGCGCGCGGGGGGGCCTACAATGAGCAGTTCTTC.

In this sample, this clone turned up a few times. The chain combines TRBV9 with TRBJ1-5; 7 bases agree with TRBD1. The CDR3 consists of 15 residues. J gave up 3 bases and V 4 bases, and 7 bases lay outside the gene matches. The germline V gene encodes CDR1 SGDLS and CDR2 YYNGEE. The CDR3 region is CASSLTGTNNQPQHF. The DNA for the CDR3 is TGTGCCAGCAGCCTGACAGGGACCAACAATCAGCCCCAGCATTTT.

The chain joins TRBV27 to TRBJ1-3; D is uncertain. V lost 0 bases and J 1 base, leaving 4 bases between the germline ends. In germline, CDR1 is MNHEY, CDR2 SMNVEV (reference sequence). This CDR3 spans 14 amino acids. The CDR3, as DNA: TGTGCCAGCAGTTTATCGTCTTCTGGAAACACCATATATTTT. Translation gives CASSLSSSGNTIYF.

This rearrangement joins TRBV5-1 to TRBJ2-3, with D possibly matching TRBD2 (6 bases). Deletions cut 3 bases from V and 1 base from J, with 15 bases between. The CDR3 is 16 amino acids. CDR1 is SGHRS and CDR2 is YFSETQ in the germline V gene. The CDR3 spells CASSSGVQIGTDTQYF. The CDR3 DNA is TGCGCCAGCAGCTCGGGGGTACAGATCGGCACAGATACGCAGTATTTT.

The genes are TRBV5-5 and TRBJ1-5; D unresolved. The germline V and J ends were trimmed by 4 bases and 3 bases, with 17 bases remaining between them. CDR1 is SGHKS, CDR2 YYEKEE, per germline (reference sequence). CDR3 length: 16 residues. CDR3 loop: CASSGGRDTLNQPQHF. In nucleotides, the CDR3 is TGTGCCAGCAGCGGAGGAAGGGATACCCTCAATCAGCCCCAGCATTTT.

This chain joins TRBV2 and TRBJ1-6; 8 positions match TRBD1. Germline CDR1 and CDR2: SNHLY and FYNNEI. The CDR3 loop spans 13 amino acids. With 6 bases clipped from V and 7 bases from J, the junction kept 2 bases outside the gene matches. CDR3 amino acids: CASRHRGNSPLHF. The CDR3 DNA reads TGTGCCAGCAGGCACAGGGGGAATTCACCCCTCCACTTT.

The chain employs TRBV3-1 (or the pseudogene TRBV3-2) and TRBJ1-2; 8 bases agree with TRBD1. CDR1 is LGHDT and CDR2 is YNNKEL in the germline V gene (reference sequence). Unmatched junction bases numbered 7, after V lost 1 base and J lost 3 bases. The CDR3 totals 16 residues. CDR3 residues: CASSQVSAGGDYGYTF. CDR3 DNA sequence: TGTGCCAGCAGCCAAGTTTCCGCAGGGGGCGACTATGGCTACACCTTC.

The CDR3 reads CASSYSTGGAYNEQFF. In DNA form, the CDR3 reads TGTGCCAGCAGTTACTCGACTGGCGGGGCCTACAATGAGCAGTTCTTC. The rearrangement joins TRBV6-5 to TRBJ2-1, with D possibly being TRBD2 (6 bases). Germline-derived CDR1 and CDR2 are MNHEY and SVGAGI. The CDR3 sequence is 16 residues long. Deletions cut 0 bases from V and 2 bases from J, with 11 bases between.

Here the CDR3 reads CASSIIGDEQYF. Here the CDR3 DNA reads TGTGCCAGTAGTATAATAGGGGACGAGCAGTACTTC. V gene TRBV19 combines with J gene TRBJ2-7; perhaps TRBD1 as D (5 bases). V lost 2 bases, J lost 5 bases, and 7 bases lay in between. This CDR3 contains 12 residues. Looked up from germline, CDR1 is LNHDA and CDR2 is SQIVND (reference sequence).

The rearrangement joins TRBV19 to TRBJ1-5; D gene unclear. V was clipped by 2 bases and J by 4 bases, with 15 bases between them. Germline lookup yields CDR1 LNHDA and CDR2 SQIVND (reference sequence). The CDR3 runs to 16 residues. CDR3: CASSISTPVGNQPQHF. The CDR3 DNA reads TGTGCCAGTAGTATATCGACTCCTGTTGGGAATCAGCCCCAGCATTTT.

The CDR3 here is CASKRQGQGVNQPQHF. The DNA of the CDR3 is TGTGCCAGCAAGAGACAGGGACAGGGAGTAAATCAGCCCCAGCATTTT. The gene calls are TRBV28 and TRBJ1-5; 9 bases line up with TRBD1. J was trimmed by 4 bases and V by 7 bases; bases with no gene match: 11. The CDR3 sequence is 16 residues long. Per the germline V gene, CDR1 is MDHEN and CDR2 is SYDVKM. The complete variable domain, with remaining parts taken from reference TRBV28 and TRBJ1-5, reads DVKVTQSSRYLVKRTGEKVFLECVQDMDHENMFWYRQDPGLGLRLIYFSYDVKMKEKGDIPEGYSVSREKKERFSLILESASTNQTSMYLCASKRQGQGVNQPQHFGDGTRLSIL.

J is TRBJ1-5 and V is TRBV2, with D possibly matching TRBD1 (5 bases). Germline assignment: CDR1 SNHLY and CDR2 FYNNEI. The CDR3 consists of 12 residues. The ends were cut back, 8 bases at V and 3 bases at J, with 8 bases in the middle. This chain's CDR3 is CASRTPNQPQHF. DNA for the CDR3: TGTGCCAGCCGGACACCCAATCAGCCCCAGCATTTT.

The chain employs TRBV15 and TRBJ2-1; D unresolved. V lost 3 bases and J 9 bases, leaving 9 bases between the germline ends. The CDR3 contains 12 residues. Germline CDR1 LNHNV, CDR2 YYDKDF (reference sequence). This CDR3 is CATSSRVAEQFF. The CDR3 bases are TGTGCCACCAGCAGTCGGGTGGCTGAGCAGTTCTTC.

Written as DNA, the CDR3 is TGTGCCAGCAGTGTATCCGGGTCGAACACCGGGGAGCTGTTTTTT. It encodes CASSVSGSNTGELFF. The rearrangement uses TRBV2 and TRBJ2-2; no firm D call. CDR1 is SNHLY and CDR2 is FYNNEI in the germline V gene. The CDR3 runs to 15 residues. Trimming removed 4 bases from V and 0 bases from J, with 9 bases in between.

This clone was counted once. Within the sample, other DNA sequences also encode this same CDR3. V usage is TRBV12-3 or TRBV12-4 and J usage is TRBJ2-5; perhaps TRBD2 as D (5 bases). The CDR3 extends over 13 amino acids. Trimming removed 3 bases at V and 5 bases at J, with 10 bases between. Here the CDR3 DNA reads TGTGCCAGCAGTTTTCGGGGTACGGAGACCCAGTACTTC. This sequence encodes CASSFRGTETQYF.

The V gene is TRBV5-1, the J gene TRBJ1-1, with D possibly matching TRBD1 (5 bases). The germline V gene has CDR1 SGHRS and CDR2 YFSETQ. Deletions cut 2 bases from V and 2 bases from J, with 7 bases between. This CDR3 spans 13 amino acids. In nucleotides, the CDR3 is TGCGCCAGCAGCTTCGGGGGAAACACTGAAGCTTTCTTT. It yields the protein CASSFGGNTEAFF. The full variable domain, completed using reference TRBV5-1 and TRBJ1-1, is KAGVTQTPRYLIKTRGQQVTLSCSPISGHRSVSWYQQTPGQGLQFLFEYFSETQRNKGNFPGRFSGRQFSNSRSEMNVSTLELGDSALYLCASSFGGNTEAFFGQGTRLTVV.

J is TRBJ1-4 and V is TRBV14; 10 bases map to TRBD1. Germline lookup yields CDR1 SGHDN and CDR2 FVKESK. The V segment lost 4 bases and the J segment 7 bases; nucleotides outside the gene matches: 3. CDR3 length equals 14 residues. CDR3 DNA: TGTGCCAGCAGCCTCCGGGACAGGGGTGAAAAACTGTTTTTT. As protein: CASSLRDRGEKLFF.

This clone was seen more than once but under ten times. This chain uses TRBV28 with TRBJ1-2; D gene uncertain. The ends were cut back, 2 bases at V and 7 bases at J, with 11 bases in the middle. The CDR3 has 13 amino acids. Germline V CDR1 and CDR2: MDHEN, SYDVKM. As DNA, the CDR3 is TGTGCCAGCAGTTTAAGGAGCCTGGCTGGCTACACCTTC. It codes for CASSLRSLAGYTF.

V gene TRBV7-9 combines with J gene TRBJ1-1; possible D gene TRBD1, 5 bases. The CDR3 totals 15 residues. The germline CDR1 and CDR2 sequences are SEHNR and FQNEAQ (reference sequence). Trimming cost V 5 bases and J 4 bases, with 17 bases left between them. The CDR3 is CASSRSIGGGTEAFF. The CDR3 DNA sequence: TGTGCCAGCAGCCGATCCATCGGGGGGGGCACTGAAGCTTTCTTT.

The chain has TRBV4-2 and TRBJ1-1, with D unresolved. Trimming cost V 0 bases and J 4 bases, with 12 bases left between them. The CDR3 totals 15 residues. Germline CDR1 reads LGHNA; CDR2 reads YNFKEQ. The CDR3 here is CASSQDPSHGTEAFF. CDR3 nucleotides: TGTGCCAGCAGCCAAGATCCGAGTCACGGCACTGAAGCTTTCTTT.

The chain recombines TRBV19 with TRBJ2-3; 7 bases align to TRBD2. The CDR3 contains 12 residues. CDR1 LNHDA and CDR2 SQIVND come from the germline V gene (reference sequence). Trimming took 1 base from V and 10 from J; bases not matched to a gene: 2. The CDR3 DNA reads TGTGCCAGTAGTATAGGGCTAGCGGCGCAGTATTTT. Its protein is CASSIGLAAQYF.

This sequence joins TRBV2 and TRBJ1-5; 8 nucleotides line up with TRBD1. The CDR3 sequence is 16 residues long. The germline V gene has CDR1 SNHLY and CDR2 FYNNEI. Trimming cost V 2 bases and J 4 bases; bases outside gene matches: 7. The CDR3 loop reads CASSEFRDRPNQPQHF. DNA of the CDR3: TGTGCCAGCAGTGAATTCCGGGACAGGCCAAATCAGCCCCAGCATTTT.

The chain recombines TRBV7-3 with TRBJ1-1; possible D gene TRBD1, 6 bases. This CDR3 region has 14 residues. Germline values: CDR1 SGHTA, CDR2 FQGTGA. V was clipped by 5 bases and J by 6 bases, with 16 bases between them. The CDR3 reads CASSLTGGQSEAFF. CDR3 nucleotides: TGTGCCAGCAGCCTCACCGGCGGACAGTCTGAAGCTTTCTTT. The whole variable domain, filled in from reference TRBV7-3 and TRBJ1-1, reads GAGVSQTPSNKVTEKGKYVELRCDPISGHTALYWYRQSLGQGPEFLIYFQGTGAADDSGLPNDRFFAVRPEGSVSTLKIQRTERGDSAVYLCASSLTGGQSEAFFGQGTRLTVV.